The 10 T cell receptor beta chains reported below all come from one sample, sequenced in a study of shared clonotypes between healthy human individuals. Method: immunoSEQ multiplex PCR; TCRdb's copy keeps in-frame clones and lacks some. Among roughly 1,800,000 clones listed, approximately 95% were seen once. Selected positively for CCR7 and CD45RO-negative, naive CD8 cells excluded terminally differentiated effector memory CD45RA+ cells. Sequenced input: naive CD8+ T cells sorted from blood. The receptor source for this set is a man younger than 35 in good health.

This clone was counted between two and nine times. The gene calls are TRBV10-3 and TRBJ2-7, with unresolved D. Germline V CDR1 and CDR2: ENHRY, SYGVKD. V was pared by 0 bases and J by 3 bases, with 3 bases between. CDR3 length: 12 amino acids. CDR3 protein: CAISESNYEQYF. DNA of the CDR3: TGTGCCATCAGTGAGTCGAACTACGAGCAGTACTTC.

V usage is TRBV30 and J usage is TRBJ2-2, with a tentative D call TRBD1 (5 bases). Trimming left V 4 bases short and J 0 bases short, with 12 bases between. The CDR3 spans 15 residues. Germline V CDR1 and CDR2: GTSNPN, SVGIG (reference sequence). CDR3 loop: CAWMLGATNTGELFF. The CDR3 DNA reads TGTGCCTGGATGTTAGGGGCCACGAACACCGGGGAGCTGTTTTTT.

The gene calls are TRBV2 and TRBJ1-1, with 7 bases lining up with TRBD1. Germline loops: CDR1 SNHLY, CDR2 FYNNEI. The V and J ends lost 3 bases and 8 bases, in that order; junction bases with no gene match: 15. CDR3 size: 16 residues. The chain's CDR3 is CASSDPPQGMRGEAFF. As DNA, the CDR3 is TGTGCCAGCAGTGACCCCCCACAGGGGATGAGGGGCGAAGCTTTCTTT.

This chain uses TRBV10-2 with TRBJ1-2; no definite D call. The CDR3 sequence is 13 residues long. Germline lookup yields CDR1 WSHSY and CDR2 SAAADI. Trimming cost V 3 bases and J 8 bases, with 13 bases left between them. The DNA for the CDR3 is TGCGCCAGCAGTGACTCAGGCTTTGAAGGCTACACCTTC. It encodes CASSDSGFEGYTF.

The CDR3, as DNA: TGTGCCAGCAGCGGAACGGGGCGGGGGACAGAGACCCAGTACTTC. Encoded protein: CASSGTGRGTETQYF. The chain is built from TRBV9 and TRBJ2-5; 7 bases are a match to TRBD2. Trimming removed 3 bases from V and 4 bases from J; junction bases left unmatched: 9. The germline V gene has CDR1 SGDLS and CDR2 YYNGEE. The CDR3 loop spans 15 amino acids.

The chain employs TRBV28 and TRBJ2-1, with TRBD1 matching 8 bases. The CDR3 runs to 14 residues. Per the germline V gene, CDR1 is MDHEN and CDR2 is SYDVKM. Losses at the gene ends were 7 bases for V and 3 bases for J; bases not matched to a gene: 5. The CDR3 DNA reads TGTGCCAGCAAACAGGGGGAATACTACAATGAGCAGTTCTTC. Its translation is CASKQGEYYNEQFF.

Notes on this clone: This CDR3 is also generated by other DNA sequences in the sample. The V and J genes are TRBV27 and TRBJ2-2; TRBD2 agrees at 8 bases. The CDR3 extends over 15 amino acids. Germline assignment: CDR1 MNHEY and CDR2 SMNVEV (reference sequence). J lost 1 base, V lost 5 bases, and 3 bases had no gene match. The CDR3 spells CASSLLAGNTGELFF. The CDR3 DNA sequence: TGTGCCAGCAGTCTGCTAGCGGGGAACACCGGGGAGCTGTTTTTT.

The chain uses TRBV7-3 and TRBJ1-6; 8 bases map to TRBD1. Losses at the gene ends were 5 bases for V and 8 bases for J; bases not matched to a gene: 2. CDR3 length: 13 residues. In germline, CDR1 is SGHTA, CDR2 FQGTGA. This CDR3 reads CASSETGDSPLHF. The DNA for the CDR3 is TGTGCCAGCAGCGAGACAGGGGATTCACCCCTCCACTTT.

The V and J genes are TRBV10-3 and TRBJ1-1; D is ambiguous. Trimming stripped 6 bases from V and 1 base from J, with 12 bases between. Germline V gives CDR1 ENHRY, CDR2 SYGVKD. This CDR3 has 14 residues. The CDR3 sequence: CAISLGPSNTEAFF. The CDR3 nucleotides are TGTGCCATCAGCCTTGGACCTTCGAACACTGAAGCTTTCTTT.

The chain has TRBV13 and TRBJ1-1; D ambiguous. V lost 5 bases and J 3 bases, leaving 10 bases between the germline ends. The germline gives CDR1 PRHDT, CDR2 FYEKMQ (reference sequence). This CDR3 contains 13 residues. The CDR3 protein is CASSDGSDTEAFF. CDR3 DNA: TGTGCCAGCAGCGATGGGTCAGACACTGAAGCTTTCTTT.